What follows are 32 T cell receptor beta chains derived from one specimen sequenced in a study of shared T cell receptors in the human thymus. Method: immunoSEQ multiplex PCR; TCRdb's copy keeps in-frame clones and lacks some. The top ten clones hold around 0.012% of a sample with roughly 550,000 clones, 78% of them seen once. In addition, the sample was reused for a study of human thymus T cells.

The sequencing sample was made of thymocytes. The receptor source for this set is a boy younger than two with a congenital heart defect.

The CDR3 DNA reads TGTGCCATCAGTGAGCGGGACAGGGGGACCTATAGCAATCAGCCCCAGCATTTT. Its translation: CAISERDRGTYSNQPQHF. The genes are TRBV10-3 and TRBJ1-5; TRBD1 matches 11 bases. The CDR3 covers 18 residues. Per the germline V gene, CDR1 is ENHRY and CDR2 is SYGVKD. Unmatched junction bases numbered 6, after V lost 2 bases and J lost 0 bases.

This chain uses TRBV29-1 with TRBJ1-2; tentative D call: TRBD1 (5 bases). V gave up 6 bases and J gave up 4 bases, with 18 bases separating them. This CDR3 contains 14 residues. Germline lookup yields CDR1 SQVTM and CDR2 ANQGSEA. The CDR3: CSVPGDSVPYGYTF. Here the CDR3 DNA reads TGCAGCGTCCCCGGGGACTCAGTTCCCTATGGCTACACCTTC.

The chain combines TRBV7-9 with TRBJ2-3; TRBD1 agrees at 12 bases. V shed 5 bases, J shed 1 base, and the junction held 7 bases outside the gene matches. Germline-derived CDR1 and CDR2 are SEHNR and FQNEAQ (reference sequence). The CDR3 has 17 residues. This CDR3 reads CASSPSGQGAGTDTQYF. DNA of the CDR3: TGTGCCAGCAGCCCTTCGGGACAGGGGGCAGGCACAGATACGCAGTATTTT.

CDR3 region: CASSQEPRLAGEVETQYF. DNA for the CDR3: TGCGCCAGCAGCCAAGAACCCCGACTAGCGGGAGAGGTAGAGACCCAGTACTTC. V and J are TRBV4-3 and TRBJ2-5, with TRBD2 matching over 12 bases. The CDR3 loop spans 18 amino acids. The J segment lost 4 bases and the V segment lost 0 bases, leaving 9 bases of the junction unmatched. Germline V CDR1 and CDR2: LGHNA, YSLEER.

CDR3 residues: CASSLAGQGAKGTGELFF. CDR3 coding DNA: TGTGCCAGCAGTCTAGCGGGACAGGGGGCAAAGGGCACCGGGGAGCTGTTTTTT. V usage is TRBV27 and J usage is TRBJ2-2; TRBD1 aligns across 12 bases. The germline V gene has CDR1 MNHEY and CDR2 SMNVEV (reference sequence). The CDR3 totals 18 residues. Losses at the gene ends were 5 bases for V and 4 bases for J; bases not matched to a gene: 11.

In nucleotides, the CDR3 is TGTGCCAGCCAAGGACAGGATTATCAGCCCCAGCATTTT. Protein sequence: CASQGQDYQPQHF. The chain is built from TRBV19 and TRBJ1-5, with 7 bases that match TRBD1. This CDR3 is 13 amino acids long. The V segment lost 9 bases and the J segment 5 bases; nucleotides outside the gene matches: 7. Germline loops: CDR1 LNHDA, CDR2 SQIVND (reference sequence). Variable domain in full (rest from reference TRBV19 and TRBJ1-5): DGGITQSPKYLFRKEGQNVTLSCEQNLNHDAMYWYRQDPGQGLRLIYYSQIVNDFQKGDIAEGYSVSREKKESFPLTVTSAQKNPTAFYLCASQGQDYQPQHFGDGTRLSIL.

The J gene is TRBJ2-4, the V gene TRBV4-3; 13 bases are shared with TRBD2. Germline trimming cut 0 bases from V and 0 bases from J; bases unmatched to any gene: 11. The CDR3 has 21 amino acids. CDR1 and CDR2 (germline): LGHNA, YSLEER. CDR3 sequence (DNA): TGCGCCAGCAGCCAAGAGTCCCATCGACTAGCGGGAGGAACAGCCAAAAACATTCAGTACTTC. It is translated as CASSQESHRLAGGTAKNIQYF.

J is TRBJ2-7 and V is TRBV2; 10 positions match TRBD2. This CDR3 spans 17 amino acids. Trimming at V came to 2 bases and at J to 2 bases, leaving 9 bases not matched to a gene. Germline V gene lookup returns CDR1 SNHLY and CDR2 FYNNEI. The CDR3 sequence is CASSERGSGRAPYEQYF. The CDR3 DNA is TGTGCCAGCAGTGAACGCGGGAGCGGGAGGGCTCCCTACGAGCAGTACTTC.

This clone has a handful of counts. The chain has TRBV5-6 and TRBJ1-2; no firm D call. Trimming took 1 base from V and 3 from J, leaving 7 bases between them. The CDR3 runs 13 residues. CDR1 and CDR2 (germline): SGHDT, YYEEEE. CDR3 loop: CASSLRGYYGYTF. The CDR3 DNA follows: TGTGCCAGCAGCTTGCGAGGGTACTATGGCTACACCTTC.

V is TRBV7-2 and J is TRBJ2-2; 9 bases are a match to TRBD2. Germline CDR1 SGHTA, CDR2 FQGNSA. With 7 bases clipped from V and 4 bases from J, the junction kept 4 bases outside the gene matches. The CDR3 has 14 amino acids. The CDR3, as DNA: TGTGCCAGCACCCATAGCGGGAGCACCGGGGAGCTGTTTTTT. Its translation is CASTHSGSTGELFF.

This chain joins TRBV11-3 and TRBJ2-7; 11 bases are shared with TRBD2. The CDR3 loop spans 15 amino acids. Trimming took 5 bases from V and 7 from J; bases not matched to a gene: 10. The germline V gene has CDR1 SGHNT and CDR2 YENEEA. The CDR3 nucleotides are TGTGCCAGCAGCCCACATAGCGGGAGGGCGAGGGAGCAGTACTTC. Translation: CASSPHSGRAREQYF.

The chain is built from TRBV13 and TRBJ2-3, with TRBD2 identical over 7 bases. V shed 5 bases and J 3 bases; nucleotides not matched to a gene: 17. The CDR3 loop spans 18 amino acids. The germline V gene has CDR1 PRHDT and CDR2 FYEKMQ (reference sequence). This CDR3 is CASSNQRGGVGRTDTQYF. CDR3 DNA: TGTGCCAGCAGCAACCAGCGCGGGGGAGTGGGGAGGACAGATACGCAGTATTTT.

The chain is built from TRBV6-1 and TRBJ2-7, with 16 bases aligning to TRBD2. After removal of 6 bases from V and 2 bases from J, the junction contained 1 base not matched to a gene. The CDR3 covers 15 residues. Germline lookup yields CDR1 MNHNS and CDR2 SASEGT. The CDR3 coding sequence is TGTGCCAGCAGGGGGACTAGCGGGAGGGCCTACGAGCAGTACTTC. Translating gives CASRGTSGRAYEQYF.

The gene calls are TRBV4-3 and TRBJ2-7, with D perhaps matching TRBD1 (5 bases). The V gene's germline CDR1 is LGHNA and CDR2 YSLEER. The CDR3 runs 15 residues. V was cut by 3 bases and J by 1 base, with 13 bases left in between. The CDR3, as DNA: TGCGCCAGCAGCCACGCCGACAGCAGATCCTACGAGCAGTACTTC. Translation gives CASSHADSRSYEQYF.

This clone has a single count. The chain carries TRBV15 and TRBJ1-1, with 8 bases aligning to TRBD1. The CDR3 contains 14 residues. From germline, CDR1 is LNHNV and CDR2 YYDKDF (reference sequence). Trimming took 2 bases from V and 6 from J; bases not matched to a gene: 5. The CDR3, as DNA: TGTGCCACCAGCAGAACAGACAGGGGCCCTGAAGCTTTCTTT. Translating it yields CATSRTDRGPEAFF.

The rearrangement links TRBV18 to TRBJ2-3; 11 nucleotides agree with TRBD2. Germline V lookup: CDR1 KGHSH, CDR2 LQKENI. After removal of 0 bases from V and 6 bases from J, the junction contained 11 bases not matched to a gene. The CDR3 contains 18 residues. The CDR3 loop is CASSPPTATSGSWDTQYF. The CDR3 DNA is TGTGCCAGCTCACCACCGACAGCCACTAGCGGGAGTTGGGATACGCAGTATTTT.

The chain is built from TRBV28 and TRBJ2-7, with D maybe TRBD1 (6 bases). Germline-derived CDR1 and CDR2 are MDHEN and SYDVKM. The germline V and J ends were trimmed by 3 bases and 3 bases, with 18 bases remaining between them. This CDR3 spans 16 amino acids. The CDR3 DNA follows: TGTGCCAGCAGTTTTCCCGGGACATCGTTCCTCTACGAGCAGTACTTC. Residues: CASSFPGTSFLYEQYF.

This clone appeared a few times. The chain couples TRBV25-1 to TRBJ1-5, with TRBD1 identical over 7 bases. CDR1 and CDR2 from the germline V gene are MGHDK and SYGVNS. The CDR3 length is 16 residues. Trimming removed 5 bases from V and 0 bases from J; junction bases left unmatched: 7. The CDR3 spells CASSSGTDYSNQPQHF. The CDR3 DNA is TGTGCCAGCAGTTCCGGGACAGACTATAGCAATCAGCCCCAGCATTTT.

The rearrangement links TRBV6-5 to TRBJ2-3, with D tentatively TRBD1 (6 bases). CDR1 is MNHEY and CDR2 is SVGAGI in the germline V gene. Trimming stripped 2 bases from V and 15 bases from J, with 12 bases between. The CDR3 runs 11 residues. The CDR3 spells CASSYAGQSYF. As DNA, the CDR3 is TGTGCCAGCAGTTACGCTGGACAGTCATATTTT.

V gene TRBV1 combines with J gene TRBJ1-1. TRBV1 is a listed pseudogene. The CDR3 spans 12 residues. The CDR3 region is CTSDEANTEAFF. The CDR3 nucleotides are TGCACCAGCGATGAAGCAAACACTGAAGCTTTCTTT.

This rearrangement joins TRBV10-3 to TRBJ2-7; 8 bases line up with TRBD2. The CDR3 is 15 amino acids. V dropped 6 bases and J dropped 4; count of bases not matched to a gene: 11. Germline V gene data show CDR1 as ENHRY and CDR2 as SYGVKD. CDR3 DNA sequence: TGTGCCATCAGGAACGGCGCGGGAGGCCAGTACGAGCAGTACTTC. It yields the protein CAIRNGAGGQYEQYF.

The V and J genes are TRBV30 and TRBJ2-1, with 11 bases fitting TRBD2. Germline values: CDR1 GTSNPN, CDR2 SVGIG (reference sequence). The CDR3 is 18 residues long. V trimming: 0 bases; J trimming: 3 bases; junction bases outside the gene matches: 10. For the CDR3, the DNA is TGTGCCTGGAGTGTTGGGCTAGCGGGAGGCCCGGACTACAATGAGCAGTTCTTC. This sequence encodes CAWSVGLAGGPDYNEQFF.

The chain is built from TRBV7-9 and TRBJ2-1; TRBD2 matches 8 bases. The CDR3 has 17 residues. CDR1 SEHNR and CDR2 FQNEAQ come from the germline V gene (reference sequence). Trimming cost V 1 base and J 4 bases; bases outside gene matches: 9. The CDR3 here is CASSLVGVTSEYNEQFF. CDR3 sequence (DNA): TGTGCCAGCAGCTTAGTAGGGGTGACTAGCGAATACAATGAGCAGTTCTTC. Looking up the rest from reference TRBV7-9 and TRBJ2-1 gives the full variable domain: DTGVSQNPRHKITKRGQNVTFRCDPISEHNRLYWYRQTLGQGPEFLTYFQNEAQLEKSRLLSDRFSAERPKGSFSTLEIQRTEQGDSAMYLCASSLVGVTSEYNEQFFGPGTRLTVL.

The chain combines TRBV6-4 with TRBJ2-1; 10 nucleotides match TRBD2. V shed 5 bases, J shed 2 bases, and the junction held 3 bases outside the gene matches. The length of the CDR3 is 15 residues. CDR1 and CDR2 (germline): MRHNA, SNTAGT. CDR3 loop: CASSIGLAAYNEQFF. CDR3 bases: TGTGCCAGCAGTATCGGACTAGCGGCCTACAATGAGCAGTTCTTC.

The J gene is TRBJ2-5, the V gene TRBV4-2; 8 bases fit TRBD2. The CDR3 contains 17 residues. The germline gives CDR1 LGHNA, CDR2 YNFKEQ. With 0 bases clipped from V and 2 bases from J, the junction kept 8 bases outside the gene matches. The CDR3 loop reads CASSQDRTGGGQETQYF. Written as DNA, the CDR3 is TGTGCCAGCAGCCAAGACCGGACGGGAGGGGGGCAAGAGACCCAGTACTTC.

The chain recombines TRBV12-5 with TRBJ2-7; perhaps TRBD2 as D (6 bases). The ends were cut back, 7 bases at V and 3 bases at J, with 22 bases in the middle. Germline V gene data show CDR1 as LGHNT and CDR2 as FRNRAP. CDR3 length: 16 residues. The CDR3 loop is CASANSTGGPNYEQYF. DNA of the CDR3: TGTGCTAGTGCCAACTCTACCGGAGGGCCTAACTACGAGCAGTACTTC.

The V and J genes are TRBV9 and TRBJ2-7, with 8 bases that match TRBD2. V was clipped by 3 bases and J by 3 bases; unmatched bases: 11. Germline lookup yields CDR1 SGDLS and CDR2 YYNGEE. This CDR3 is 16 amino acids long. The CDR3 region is CASSEREIAGSYEQYF. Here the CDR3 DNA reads TGTGCCAGCAGCGAGAGGGAGATAGCGGGAAGCTACGAGCAGTACTTC.

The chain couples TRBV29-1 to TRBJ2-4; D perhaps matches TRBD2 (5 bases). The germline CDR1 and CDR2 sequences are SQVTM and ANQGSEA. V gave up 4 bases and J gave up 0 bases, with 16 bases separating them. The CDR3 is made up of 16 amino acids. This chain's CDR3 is CSVGVRTPLAKNIQYF. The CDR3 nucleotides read TGCAGCGTTGGAGTCAGGACTCCTCTAGCCAAAAACATTCAGTACTTC.

The CDR3 DNA reads TGTGCCAGCAGTTTCCGGCGGGAGGGACTAGCCAAAAACATTCAGTACTTC. Amino acids: CASSFRREGLAKNIQYF. The rearrangement uses TRBV27 and TRBJ2-4; the match to TRBD2 covers 9 bases. Germline CDR1 and CDR2: MNHEY and SMNVEV (reference sequence). This CDR3 comprises 17 residues. Germline trimming cut 3 bases from V and 0 bases from J; bases unmatched to any gene: 6.

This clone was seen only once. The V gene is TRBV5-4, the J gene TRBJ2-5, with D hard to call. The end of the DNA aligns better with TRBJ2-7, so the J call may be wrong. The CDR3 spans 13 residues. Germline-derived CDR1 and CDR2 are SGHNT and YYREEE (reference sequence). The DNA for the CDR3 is TGTGCCAGCAGCCATCCAACCTCCTACGAGCAGTACTTC. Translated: CASSHPTSYEQYF.

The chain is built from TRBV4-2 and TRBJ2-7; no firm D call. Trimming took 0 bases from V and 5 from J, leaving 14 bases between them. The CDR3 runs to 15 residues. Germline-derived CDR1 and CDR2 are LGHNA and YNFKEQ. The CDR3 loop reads CASSQEAGTANEQYF. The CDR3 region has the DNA TGTGCCAGCAGCCAAGAAGCAGGTACGGCGAACGAGCAGTACTTC.

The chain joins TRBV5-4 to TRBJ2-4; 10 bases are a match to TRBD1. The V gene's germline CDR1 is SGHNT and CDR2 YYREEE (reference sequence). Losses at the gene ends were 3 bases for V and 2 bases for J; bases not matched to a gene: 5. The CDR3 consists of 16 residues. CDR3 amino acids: CASSSRDRGPKNIQYF. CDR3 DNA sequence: TGTGCCAGCAGCTCGAGAGACAGGGGGCCCAAAAACATTCAGTACTTC.